This T cell receptor (beta chain) was identified in a study of T-cell reconstitution after alpha-beta-depleted transplantation in children. Findings of the study overall: Fresh T-cell production supplied most of the T-cell counts and diversity seen one year after transplant. From surviving recipient T cells and thymic progenitors came the high day-60 TCRbeta diversity observed in some patients.

TCRbeta library preparation incorporated unique molecular identifiers. TCRdb re-analysed the PCR reads in MiXCR, keeping a single row per CDR3 protein. The sample includes about 980,000 distinct CDR3 sequences, about 31% of them seen just once. Losses at the gene ends were 8 bases for V and 5 bases for J; bases not matched to a gene: 10. The CDR3 sequence is 14 residues long. CDR1 is DFQATT and CDR2 is SNEGSKA in the germline V gene (reference sequence). As concerns this clonotype: Its specificity is unknown.

This TCR was sampled from a boy in the first two years of life who had a stem cell transplant for SCID, so the T cells may come from the graft donor. The chain combines TRBV20-1 with TRBJ2-2; 8 nucleotides align to TRBD2. The sequences come from PBMCs, mostly from graft donor cells, collected 360 days after TCRalphabeta/CD19-depleted stem cell transplant. This chain's CDR3 is CSSTKRGLTGELFF. For the CDR3, the DNA is TGCAGTTCGACCAAGCGGGGGCTGACCGGGGAGCTGTTTTTT.